This T cell receptor (beta chain) was documented in a study of Ad26.COV2.S vaccination and SARS-CoV-2 variants. Regarding the study as a whole: Individuals receiving vaccine had higher spike-specific TCR breadth than placebo recipients did. Vaccinees reportedly had broad spike-specific CD8+ and CD4+ T cell responses.

Here immunoSEQ multiplex PCR was the method, and the copy in TCRdb shows in-frame clones only, minus some. The sample has about 320,000 clones; around 84% are singletons. Per the germline V gene, CDR1 is SGHNT and CDR2 is YYREEE (reference sequence). There are 14 residues in the CDR3. V was cut by 5 bases and J by 0 bases, with 9 bases left in between. Treatment: roughly 19 received Ad26.COV2.S at low or high dose, single or two shots; roughly five received placebo; per-sample allocation not given. Sampling occurred on day 63 after the first vaccine or placebo injection. A remark on this clone: The antigen remains undetermined.

This chain joins TRBV5-4 and TRBJ2-1; possible D gene TRBD2, 6 bases. This TCR derives from a person aged 18-60 years who received the Ad26.COV2.S COVID-19 vaccine or a placebo. Sequencing used peripheral blood, obtained in a trial of Ad26.COV2.S vaccine versus placebo. CDR3 sequence (DNA): TGTGCCAGCAGTCCGACTAGCTCCTACAATGAGCAGTTCTTC. Residues: CASSPTSSYNEQFF.